What follows are 4 T cell receptor beta chains derived from one specimen sequenced in a study of shared clonotypes between healthy human individuals (dated by TCRdb to the early 2020s). Receptor libraries were prepared by the immunoSEQ multiplex PCR assay. The table was pulled from immuneACCESS by TCRdb, which kept in-frame rearrangements only. Such tables lose some clones; where checked, under half of the loss comes from unresolved V genes, and the rest has no known cause. For this sample there are roughly 1,000,000 clones; about 80% appear just once. Around 0.47% of the sample belongs to the ten largest clones. The sample was memory CD4+ T cells from PBMCs. Sample cell subset or site, as interpreted from the label and publication: CD45RA-negative fraction. These receptor sequences come from a man aged 18 to 30 in good health. Some clones in this sample may be carry-over from other donors' samples.

The J gene is TRBJ2-1, the V gene TRBV7-3; TRBD2 agrees at 12 bases. The length of the CDR3 is 14 residues. V was pared by 5 bases and J by 9 bases, with 5 bases of the junction left unmatched. Germline values: CDR1 SGHTA, CDR2 FQGTGA. The CDR3 protein is CASSPGLAGFEQFF. Here the CDR3 DNA reads TGTGCCAGCAGCCCCGGACTAGCGGGATTTGAGCAGTTCTTC.

This clone was recorded many times. The chain employs TRBV29-1 and TRBJ1-5; no firm D call. Germline loops: CDR1 SQVTM, CDR2 ANQGSEA. The V end lost 7 bases, the J end lost 3 bases, and 10 bases lay between the germline ends. The CDR3 runs to 12 residues. The CDR3 loop reads CSASSANQPQHF. CDR3 coding DNA: TGCAGCGCCTCGTCGGCCAATCAGCCCCAGCATTTT.

The genes are TRBV4-3 and TRBJ2-3; tentative D call: TRBD2 (8 bases). Trimming removed 2 bases at V and 5 bases at J, with 14 bases between. The CDR3 runs to 15 residues. From germline, CDR1 is LGHNA and CDR2 YSLEER. CDR3 coding DNA: TGCGCCAGCAGCCAACGGGGGGGGGACAGAGATACGCAGTATTTT. Its protein product is CASSQRGGDRDTQYF.

To note about this clone: This CDR3 is also generated by other DNA sequences in the sample. V gene TRBV18 combines with J gene TRBJ1-4; D gene unclear. CDR1 is KGHSH and CDR2 is LQKENI in the germline V gene. The CDR3 sequence is 13 residues long. Deletions cut 3 bases from V and 6 bases from J, with 8 bases between. CDR3 loop: CASSPGSDEKLFF. The CDR3 bases are TGTGCCAGCTCACCGGGCTCAGATGAAAAACTGTTTTTT.